A single sample gave rise to the 29 T cell receptor beta chains below, sequenced in a study of blood T cell repertoires in COVID-19. Profiled with immunoSEQ multiplex PCR; TCRdb holds only in-frame clones, not every one. This table holds about 74,000 clones, 75% to 80% found once. Material for sequencing was peripheral blood. Receptors originate from a human donor in a cohort sampled during active COVID-19.

V and J are TRBV7-2 and TRBJ1-3, with a weak D call TRBD1 (5 bases). Germline V CDR1 and CDR2: SGHTA, FQGNSA. Trimming took 1 base from V and 8 from J, leaving 15 bases between them. There are 15 residues in the CDR3. The CDR3, as DNA: TGTGCCAGCAGCTTAGAGGGATGGGGGGGGGACACCATATATTTT. This translates into CASSLEGWGGDTIYF.

V and J are TRBV5-1 and TRBJ1-1, with 7 bases matching TRBD1. V dropped 4 bases and J dropped 5; count of bases not matched to a gene: 8. Germline V lookup: CDR1 SGHRS, CDR2 YFSETQ. This CDR3 has 14 amino acids. The CDR3 sequence: CASSPGQLGTEAFF. The DNA for the CDR3 is TGCGCCAGCAGCCCGGGACAGCTGGGGACTGAAGCTTTCTTT.

The chain is built from TRBV19 and TRBJ1-5; D gene unclear. This CDR3 has 14 residues. Deletions cut 3 bases from V and 8 bases from J, with 14 bases between. Germline CDR1 LNHDA, CDR2 SQIVND (reference sequence). For the CDR3, the DNA is TGTGCCAGTAGTATCCTTAGAGGGAGCAAGCCCCAGCATTTT. Its protein product is CASSILRGSKPQHF.

The CDR3 reads CASSFSGVDTEAFF. The CDR3, as DNA: TGCGCCAGCAGCTTTTCAGGGGTCGACACTGAAGCTTTCTTT. V is TRBV5-1 and J is TRBJ1-1; TRBD1 is a possible D gene (6 bases). V was trimmed by 2 bases and J by 3 bases, leaving 11 bases between them. CDR1 is SGHRS, CDR2 YFSETQ, per germline. The CDR3 runs 14 residues.

The rearrangement uses TRBV10-1 and TRBJ2-1, with D perhaps TRBD2 (6 bases). CDR3 size: 14 residues. Germline V gene sequence: CDR1 WNHNN, CDR2 SYGVQD (reference sequence). Between the trimmed V and J ends, which lost 2 bases and 15 bases, there was a span of 20 bases. The CDR3 nucleotides read TGCGCCAGCAGTGAGAGGACTAATTTCGGGGCTAGGTTCTTC. Protein product: CASSERTNFGARFF.

V is TRBV30 and J is TRBJ2-7; 9 nucleotides match TRBD1. From germline, CDR1 is GTSNPN and CDR2 SVGIG (reference sequence). The CDR3 is 15 residues long. With V trimmed by 4 bases and J by 1 base, 8 bases remained unmatched. CDR3 region: CAWTSRDRASYEQYF. The CDR3 nucleotides are TGTGCCTGGACATCCCGGGACAGGGCGTCCTACGAGCAGTACTTC.

The rearrangement links TRBV27 to TRBJ2-1, with 14 bases fitting TRBD2. Germline CDR1 MNHEY, CDR2 SMNVEV (reference sequence). The trim removed 5 bases at V and 15 bases at J, leaving 9 bases unmatched. This CDR3 comprises 14 residues. CDR3: CASSRSGTSGSSFF. The CDR3 DNA reads as TGTGCCAGCAGTCGATCTGGGACTAGCGGGAGCTCGTTCTTC.

The gene calls are TRBV6-4 and TRBJ2-5; 7 bases line up with TRBD1. There are 15 residues in the CDR3. Per the germline V gene, CDR1 is MRHNA and CDR2 is SNTAGT. Trimming at V came to 6 bases and at J to 1 base, leaving 8 bases not matched to a gene. The CDR3 region has the DNA TGTGCCAGCAGCCGGGTCCGGGACAGCCAAGAGACCCAGTACTTC. This translates into CASSRVRDSQETQYF.

The chain uses TRBV6-5 and TRBJ1-3, with D unclear. Trimming removed 4 bases from V and 8 bases from J, with 6 bases in between. The CDR3 sequence is 11 residues long. CDR1 is MNHEY and CDR2 is SVGAGI in the germline V gene. The CDR3 here is CASSSRDTIYF. The DNA of the CDR3 is TGTGCCAGCAGTTCCCGAGACACCATATATTTT.

This clone was seen a single time. V and J are TRBV29-1 and TRBJ1-1; D possibly corresponds to TRBD1 (6 bases). CDR1 is SQVTM and CDR2 is ANQGSEA in the germline V gene. The CDR3 is 13 residues long. Deletions cut 4 bases from V and 1 base from J, with 10 bases between. The CDR3: CSVVGRGNTEAFF. The CDR3 nucleotides are TGCAGCGTTGTTGGCAGGGGGAACACTGAAGCTTTCTTT.

The rearrangement uses TRBV19 and TRBJ1-3; 9 nucleotides match TRBD1. Trimming took 6 bases from V and 1 from J; bases not matched to a gene: 7. Germline V CDR1 and CDR2: LNHDA, SQIVND (reference sequence). The CDR3 consists of 16 residues. The CDR3: CASRSGTGFSGNTIYF. The CDR3 region has the DNA TGTGCCAGTAGGTCCGGGACAGGGTTTTCTGGAAACACCATATATTTT.

Only a few counts were recorded for this clone. This sequence joins TRBV28 and TRBJ1-5; 8 nucleotides agree with TRBD1. The V gene's germline CDR1 is MDHEN and CDR2 SYDVKM. There are 15 residues in the CDR3. The V gene end was trimmed by 4 bases and the J gene end by 4 bases; junction bases not matched to a gene: 6. CDR3 residues: CASSSGTGRNQPQHF. As DNA, the CDR3 is TGTGCCAGCAGTTCCGGGACAGGCAGGAATCAGCCCCAGCATTTT.

The chain employs TRBV2 and TRBJ2-7, with 8 bases aligning to TRBD1. The CDR3 spans 17 residues. Trimming took 2 bases from V and 0 from J; bases not matched to a gene: 9. Germline CDR1 is SNHLY and CDR2 is FYNNEI. The CDR3 DNA reads as TGTGCCAGCAGTGAACCCGACAGGGGCAGTAGCTCCTACGAGCAGTACTTC. This sequence encodes CASSEPDRGSSSYEQYF.

This rearrangement joins TRBV6-2 or TRBV6-3 to TRBJ1-5, with TRBD1 matching over 7 bases. There are 14 residues in the CDR3. The V and J ends lost 2 bases and 4 bases, in that order; junction bases with no gene match: 2. Germline assignment: CDR1 MNHEY and CDR2 SVGEGT. CDR3 coding DNA: TGTGCCAGCAGTTACGGACAGGCTAATCAGCCCCAGCATTTT. Its protein is CASSYGQANQPQHF.

Comments on this clone: The identical CDR3 is also encoded by other nucleotide sequences in the sample. The rearrangement links TRBV6-4 to TRBJ2-2; tentative D call: TRBD1 (7 bases). Germline CDR1 reads MRHNA; CDR2 reads SNTAGT. The CDR3 loop spans 16 amino acids. The V gene lost 5 bases and the J gene lost 4 bases, with 17 bases spanning the gap. The CDR3 bases are TGTGCCAGCAGTAAGGAGGGGGCGGGGAGCACCGGGGAGCTGTTTTTT. Translated, it gives CASSKEGAGSTGELFF.

The table lists this clone with a few counts. The gene calls are TRBV11-2 and TRBJ2-1, with 12 positions matching TRBD2. The V gene end was trimmed by 2 bases and the J gene end by 6 bases; junction bases not matched to a gene: 2. The CDR3 has 15 amino acids. The germline V gene has CDR1 SGHAT and CDR2 FQNNGV. CDR3 DNA sequence: TGTGCCAGCAGCTTACGACTAGCGGGAGCCAATGAGCAGTTCTTC. It encodes CASSLRLAGANEQFF.

This clone was seen a handful of times. The J gene is TRBJ2-6, the V gene TRBV5-1; the D is unclear. V lost 5 bases and J lost 1, with 7 bases in between. The germline gives CDR1 SGHRS, CDR2 YFSETQ. CDR3 length: 14 amino acids. CDR3 sequence reads: CASSPESGANVLTF. CDR3 nucleotide sequence: TGCGCCAGCAGTCCTGAGTCTGGGGCCAACGTCCTGACTTTC.

The CDR3: CASSLRGGSMNTEAFF. CDR3 sequence (DNA): TGTGCCAGCAGCTTGAGGGGAGGGTCCATGAACACTGAAGCTTTCTTT. The chain joins TRBV5-4 to TRBJ1-1, with D possibly TRBD1 on 5 matching bases. This CDR3 contains 16 residues. Trimming stripped 1 base from V and 0 bases from J, with 13 bases between. CDR1 is SGHNT and CDR2 is YYREEE in the germline V gene (reference sequence).

The chain couples TRBV6-5 to TRBJ2-7, with D possibly TRBD1 on 7 matching bases. The CDR3 spans 15 residues. CDR1 is MNHEY and CDR2 is SVGAGI in the germline V gene. The ends were cut back, 7 bases at V and 1 base at J, with 17 bases in the middle. This chain's CDR3 is CASIWTGGASYEQYF. The CDR3 DNA is TGTGCCAGCATTTGGACAGGAGGGGCATCCTACGAGCAGTACTTC.

The chain combines TRBV29-1 with TRBJ1-1, with TRBD1 matching over 11 bases. Per germline, CDR1 SQVTM and CDR2 ANQGSEA. V was pared by 8 bases and J by 0 bases, with 14 bases of the junction left unmatched. The CDR3 sequence is 17 residues long. The chain's CDR3 is CSTSPGQGVVMNTEAFF. The CDR3 nucleotides are TGCAGCACGAGCCCGGGACAGGGGGTGGTCATGAACACTGAAGCTTTCTTT.

The CDR3 protein is CASSLESGYEQYF. CDR3 DNA: TGTGCCAGCAGCTTAGAATCAGGCTACGAGCAGTACTTC. The chain couples TRBV7-6 to TRBJ2-7; D remains ambiguous. CDR3 length: 13 residues. Trimming removed 1 base from V and 3 bases from J, with 7 bases in between. Germline V gene lookup returns CDR1 SGHVS and CDR2 FNYEAQ. Full variable domain (outside the CDR3, taken from reference TRBV7-6 and TRBJ2-7): GAGVSQSPRYKVTKRGQDVALRCDPISGHVSLYWYRQALGQGPEFLTYFNYEAQQDKSGLPNDRFSAERPEGSISTLTIQRTEQRDSAMYRCASSLESGYEQYFGPGTRLTVT.

The chain couples TRBV14 to TRBJ1-2; possible D gene TRBD1, 5 bases. V was cut by 5 bases and J by 7 bases, with 20 bases left in between. CDR3 length: 15 residues. Germline assignment: CDR1 SGHDN and CDR2 FVKESK. CDR3: CASSIRAGWLAGYTF. The CDR3 DNA sequence: TGTGCCAGCAGCATACGGGCAGGGTGGCTTGCTGGCTACACCTTC.

The rearrangement uses TRBV7-8 and TRBJ1-1, with D possibly being TRBD1 (5 bases). CDR3 length equals 14 residues. Trimming removed 2 bases from V and 6 bases from J, with 13 bases in between. Germline V lookup: CDR1 SGHVS, CDR2 FQNEAQ. In DNA, the CDR3 is TGTGCCAGCAGCTTAAGGACATCAGGCTCTGAAGCTTTCTTT. This codes for CASSLRTSGSEAFF.

This clone was detected only a few times. The chain couples TRBV21-1 to TRBJ2-7; TRBD1, the D gene given by the table, was not confirmed from the DNA. TRBV21-1 is termed a pseudogene. This CDR3 is built from 14 residues. The CDR3: CASRITQGTYEQYF. In DNA, the CDR3 is TGTGCCAGCCGGATAACACAGGGAACCTACGAGCAGTACTTC.

This chain links TRBV7-9 with TRBJ2-3; 9 nucleotides align to TRBD2. Germline V gene sequence: CDR1 SEHNR, CDR2 FQNEAQ (reference sequence). The trim removed 0 bases at V and 0 bases at J, leaving 7 bases unmatched. CDR3 size: 18 residues. The CDR3 region has the DNA TGTGCCAGCAGCTTAGCGGAACTAGCGGGTCCTAGCACAGATACGCAGTATTTT. Its translation is CASSLAELAGPSTDTQYF.

This sequence joins TRBV19 and TRBJ2-1; tentative D call: TRBD2 (6 bases). CDR1 and CDR2 (germline): LNHDA, SQIVND (reference sequence). This CDR3 region has 15 residues. The V gene lost 5 bases and the J gene lost 5 bases, with 16 bases spanning the gap. The DNA of the CDR3 is TGTGCCAGTAGTTCATCCGGGACTCCCCACAATGAGCAGTTCTTC. Translated, it gives CASSSSGTPHNEQFF.

Note on this clone: A junction boundary mismatches the germline segment, possibly from a read error. The chain employs TRBV2 and TRBJ2-7; a possible D gene is TRBD1 (6 bases). CDR1 is SNHLY and CDR2 is FYNNEI in the germline V gene. CDR3 length: 12 residues. The chain's CDR3 is CASSPGQAGWSF. The CDR3 DNA follows: TGTGCCAGCAGCCCGGGACAAGCAGGTTGGAGCTTC.

In regard to this clone: Other DNA sequences in this sample translate to the same CDR3. The chain's CDR3 is CASSPGQGYNEQFF. As DNA, the CDR3 is TGTGCCAGCTCACCGGGACAGGGCTACAATGAGCAGTTCTTC. The rearrangement joins TRBV18 to TRBJ2-1; 9 positions match TRBD1. The CDR3 runs 14 residues. CDR1 and CDR2 (germline): KGHSH, LQKENI. V shed 3 bases and J 3 bases; nucleotides not matched to a gene: 0. Combining the CDR3 with reference TRBV18 and TRBJ2-1 gives the whole variable domain NAGVMQNPRHLVRRRGQEARLRCSPMKGHSHVYWYRQLPEEGLKFMVYLQKENIIDESGMPKERFSAEFPKEGPSILRIQQVVRGDSAAYFCASSPGQGYNEQFFGPGTRLTVL.

In this sample, this clone turned up a few times. This sequence joins TRBV5-5 and TRBJ2-7; D is unclear. V lost 4 bases and J 3 bases, leaving 8 bases between the germline ends. The CDR3 runs 12 residues. Germline V gene lookup returns CDR1 SGHKS and CDR2 YYEKEE (reference sequence). The CDR3 coding sequence is TGTGCCAGCAGCCCATCTATCTACGAGCAGTACTTC. This codes for CASSPSIYEQYF.